This is a list of T cell receptor beta chains from one sample in a study of blood T cell repertoires in COVID-19. TCRdb keeps only in-frame clones here, not all; method: immunoSEQ multiplex PCR. The sample lists fewer than 450,000 clones, approximately 86% seen once, with about 2.1% in the top ten. Sequencing was carried out using PBMCs or T cells enriched from blood (not recorded which). The receptors shown here come from a woman aged 40 to 50 with acute COVID-19. Each CDR3 is given with its conserved first and last residue. Fields, in order: D gene, J gene, CDR3 length, clone size, V gene, CDR3 DNA, CDR3 protein. A D gene is named only where the DNA matches it firmly. The size entry is marked missing in some rows and otherwise reads once, few, many or a size class.

- | TRBJ1-6 | 14 | - | TRBV13 | TGTGCCAGCAGCTTATCGGGGAGTAATTCACCCCTCCACTTT | CASSLSGSNSPLHF
TRBD1 | TRBJ1-1 | 15 | - | TRBV5-1 | TGCGCCAGCACCCTGTGGGGACAGGGGGACACTGAAGCTTTCTTT | CASTLWGQGDTEAFF
TRBD1 | TRBJ2-3 | 15 | - | TRBV7-6 | TGTGCCAGCAGCTTAATCAGGGGGCCCACAGATACGCAGTATTTT | CASSLIRGPTDTQYF
- | TRBJ2-3 | 16 | - | TRBV7-2 | TGTGCCAGCAGCTTAGTCGCTAGCTCAAGCACAGATACGCAGTATTTT | CASSLVASSSTDTQYF
- | TRBJ1-2 | 16 | - | TRBV7-2 | TGTGCCAGCAGCTTAAATGGCGCGGCAGCCGGCCGTGGCTACACCTTC | CASSLNGAAAGRGYTF
- | TRBJ1-1 | 14 | - | TRBV18 | TGTGCCAGCTCACCACAGGGGGTTGGCACTGAAGCTTTCTTT | CASSPQGVGTEAFF
- | TRBJ1-6 | 13 | once | TRBV19 | TGTGCCAGTAGTATCGGAGCTGATTCACCCCTCCACTTT | CASSIGADSPLHF
- | TRBJ1-4 | 12 | - | TRBV30 | TGTGCCTGGAGTGTAGTCGGGGGAGGACTGTTTTTT | CAWSVVGGGLFF
- | TRBJ1-2 | 13 | - | TRBV3-1/TRBV3-2 | TGTGCCAGCAGCCAAGTCCAGGGTGGAGGCTACACCTTC | CASSQVQGGGYTF
TRBD2 | TRBJ2-5 | 19 | - | TRBV4-1 | TGCGCCAGCAGCCGCCTCCCGGGACTAGCGGGGGGCCTCCAAGAGACCCAGTACTTC | CASSRLPGLAGGLQETQYF
TRBD2 | TRBJ2-3 | 16 | - | TRBV15 | TGTGCCACCAGCAGGAGAACTAGCGGGGGAACAGATACGCAGTATTTT | CATSRRTSGGTDTQYF
- | TRBJ2-3 | 13 | - | TRBV2 | TGTGCCAGCAGTGACCCATTCACAGATACGCAGTATTTT | CASSDPFTDTQYF
TRBD2 | TRBJ2-7 | 14 | - | TRBV11-2 | TGTGCCAGCAGCTTAGTGTTTAGCGGGTACGAGCAGTACTTC | CASSLVFSGYEQYF
- | TRBJ2-1 | 12 | - | TRBV24-1 | TGTGCCACCAGTGTATGGTCGGGTGAGCAGTTCTTC | CATSVWSGEQFF
- | TRBJ2-1 | 17 | - | TRBV11-2 | TGTGCCAGCAGCCTCCGAGGGGCGGGGTGGGATTACAATGAGCAGTTCTTC | CASSLRGAGWDYNEQFF
- | TRBJ1-6 | 15 | - | TRBV30 | TGTGCCTGGAGACGGACAAGCTCCTATAATTCACCCCTCCACTTT | CAWRRTSSYNSPLHF
- | TRBJ2-3 | 13 | - | TRBV24-1 | TGTGCCACCAGTGATTTCGGGGCAGATACGCAGTATTTT | CATSDFGADTQYF
- | TRBJ2-1 | 14 | - | TRBV18 | TGTGCCAGCTCCTCCCCTCAGGCGGGAAATGAGCAGTTCTTC | CASSSPQAGNEQFF
TRBD1 | TRBJ1-1 | 17 | - | TRBV5-1 | TGCGCCAGCAGCAACGTCCCGGGACAGGGCCCGAACACTGAAGCTTTCTTT | CASSNVPGQGPNTEAFF
- | TRBJ1-3 | 13 | - | TRBV4-1 | TGCGCCAGCAGCCGTCCAGGGGGAAACACCATATATTTT | CASSRPGGNTIYF
TRBD1 | TRBJ1-1 | 15 | - | TRBV10-3 | TGTGCCATCAGTGCCCCCCCCACAGGGGACACTGAAGCTTTCTTT | CAISAPPTGDTEAFF
TRBD1 | TRBJ2-7 | 15 | - | TRBV28 | TGTGCCAGCAGTTTACTGGACAGGGAGTCGTACGAGCAGTACTTC | CASSLLDRESYEQYF
- | TRBJ2-7 | 16 | - | TRBV4-1 | TGCGCCAGCAGCCAAGATGTTGCCGGACAGTTCGTCGAGCAGTACTTC | CASSQDVAGQFVEQYF
- | TRBJ1-1 | 15 | - | TRBV19 | TGTGCCAGTAGTATAGATTCCCGGGACTTGCCCGGAGCTTTCTTT | CASSIDSRDLPGAFF
- | TRBJ2-2 | 13 | few | TRBV15 | TGTGCCACCAGCGGTCAGGGGAGCGGGGAGCTGTTTTTT | CATSGQGSGELFF
TRBD2 | TRBJ2-3 | 16 | - | TRBV30 | TGTGCCTGGACCCTCGGACTAGCGGGGGACACAGATACGCAGTATTTT | CAWTLGLAGDTDTQYF
TRBD1 | TRBJ2-1 | 15 | - | TRBV2 | TGTGCCAGCAGCCGGGACAGGTCCTCCTACAATGAGCAGTTCTTC | CASSRDRSSYNEQFF
- | TRBJ1-1 | 17 | - | TRBV7-9 | TGTGCCAGCAGCTCCCGCGGGGAGGGCCCCATGAACACTGAAGCTTTCTTT | CASSSRGEGPMNTEAFF
- | TRBJ2-1 | 14 | - | TRBV7-9 | TGTGCCAGCAGCTTGGCGCGGGATTACAATGAGCAGTTCTTC | CASSLARDYNEQFF
- | TRBJ1-2 | 13 | - | TRBV19 | TGTGCCAGTAGAAGCCCGGGGGGCTATGGCTACACCTTC | CASRSPGGYGYTF
- | TRBJ2-2 | 14 | - | TRBV19 | TGTGCCAGTCGGACTACCTCCACCCTGGGGGAGCTGTTTTTT | CASRTTSTLGELFF